These 20 T cell receptor beta chains were all obtained from the same sample, sequenced in a study of T cells in tumors after PD-1 blockade. The method was immunoSEQ multiplex PCR; TCRdb's version includes in-frame clones alone and lacks a portion of them. The table lists about 4,000 clones, less than 75% of them singletons, with under 15% in the top ten. This specimen consisted of tumor tissue, obtained before anti-PD-1 treatment. These receptors originate from a human donor with basal cell carcinoma.

Judged by abundance, this clone is medium-sized. The chain combines TRBV28 with TRBJ1-2, with 10 bases fitting TRBD1. This CDR3 region has 13 residues. In germline, CDR1 is MDHEN, CDR2 SYDVKM. V shed 5 bases and J 9 bases; nucleotides not matched to a gene: 6. The CDR3, as DNA: TGTGCCAGCAGTAGAGGGACAGGGGCCAGCTACACCTTC. It specifies CASSRGTGASYTF.

This clone has more than one count but fewer than ten. The chain uses TRBV5-1 and TRBJ2-7; maybe TRBD1 (8 bases). V was pared by 1 base and J by 7 bases, with 15 bases between. There are 14 residues in the CDR3. The V gene's germline CDR1 is SGHRS and CDR2 YFSETQ. CDR3 DNA: TGCGCCAGCAGCTTGTCCGACAGGGGAGGGGAGCAGTACTTC. Translation: CASSLSDRGGEQYF. Looking up the rest from reference TRBV5-1 and TRBJ2-7 gives the full variable domain: KAGVTQTPRYLIKTRGQQVTLSCSPISGHRSVSWYQQTPGQGLQFLFEYFSETQRNKGNFPGRFSGRQFSNSRSEMNVSTLELGDSALYLCASSLSDRGGEQYFGPGTRLTVT.

This chain connects TRBV7-9 to TRBJ1-3; D is uncertain. The V end was cut by 5 bases, the J end by 4 bases, with 6 bases between. The CDR3 has 12 amino acids. Germline V gene lookup returns CDR1 SEHNR and CDR2 FQNEAQ (reference sequence). The DNA for the CDR3 is TGTGCCAGCAGCCCCAGGGGAAACACCATATATTTT. Protein product: CASSPRGNTIYF.

This chain connects TRBV7-2 to TRBJ2-7; D gene ambiguous. This CDR3 spans 14 amino acids. Trimming stripped 1 base from V and 3 bases from J, with 10 bases between. Germline-derived CDR1 and CDR2 are SGHTA and FQGNSA. The CDR3 spells CASSLGLGSYEQYF. Written as DNA, the CDR3 is TGTGCCAGCAGCTTAGGGCTAGGTAGCTACGAGCAGTACTTC.

This rearrangement joins TRBV7-9 to TRBJ2-5, with D possibly being TRBD1 (6 bases). Germline-derived CDR1 and CDR2 are SEHNR and FQNEAQ (reference sequence). CDR3 length: 18 amino acids. Trimming stripped 4 bases from V and 3 bases from J, with 24 bases between. CDR3 amino acids: CASSSRLSRQGKKETQYF. The DNA of the CDR3 is TGTGCCAGCAGCTCCCGTTTAAGTAGGCAGGGGAAGAAAGAGACCCAGTACTTC.

The chain is built from TRBV6-6 and TRBJ1-2; no firm D call. V gave up 7 bases and J gave up 0 bases, with 9 bases separating them. The CDR3 contains 13 residues. Germline V CDR1 and CDR2: MNHNY, SVGAGI (reference sequence). The CDR3 DNA follows: TGTGCCAGCACCCATGACGCTAACTATGGCTACACCTTC. It specifies CASTHDANYGYTF.

This CDR3 is CASSVAGFSYEQYF. DNA of the CDR3: TGTGCCAGCAGCGTAGCAGGGTTCTCCTACGAGCAGTACTTC. The rearrangement links TRBV9 to TRBJ2-7; weak D call: TRBD1 (5 bases). Germline loops: CDR1 SGDLS, CDR2 YYNGEE. The CDR3 has 14 residues. Deletions cut 0 bases from V and 0 bases from J, with 7 bases between.

A few counts support this clone. The gene calls are TRBV30 and TRBJ2-3; 7 bases agree with TRBD2. After removal of 2 bases from V and 5 bases from J, the junction contained 7 bases not matched to a gene. Per germline, CDR1 GTSNPN and CDR2 SVGIG (reference sequence). The CDR3 sequence is 14 residues long. As DNA, the CDR3 is TGTGCCTGGAGTCCTGGGGACTACGAAGATACGCAGTATTTT. Translated: CAWSPGDYEDTQYF.

The chain joins TRBV4-1 to TRBJ2-5, with 8 bases identical to TRBD1. V trimming: 2 bases; J trimming: 2 bases; junction bases outside the gene matches: 4. The CDR3 is made up of 15 amino acids. Germline values: CDR1 MGHRA, CDR2 YSYEKL. CDR3 loop: CASSQPDRVQETQYF. CDR3 DNA: TGCGCCAGCAGCCAACCGGACAGGGTACAAGAGACCCAGTACTTC.

This clone was counted between two and nine times. V is TRBV9 and J is TRBJ1-1; TRBD1 might be the D (5 bases). The germline gives CDR1 SGDLS, CDR2 YYNGEE. The CDR3 is made up of 13 amino acids. V was trimmed by 2 bases and J by 4 bases, leaving 9 bases between them. In nucleotides, the CDR3 is TGTGCCAGCAGCGTTGGGGGAAGCACTGAAGCTTTCTTT. This translates into CASSVGGSTEAFF.

This clone was observed a single time. The V call is TRBV9, the J call TRBJ2-1, with TRBD2 as a possible D gene (6 bases). CDR3 length: 15 amino acids. Germline V gene lookup returns CDR1 SGDLS and CDR2 YYNGEE. V was cut by 3 bases and J by 4 bases, with 14 bases left in between. In nucleotides, the CDR3 is TGTGCCAGCAGCGCAGGCGGGACTGCATACAATGAGCAGTTCTTC. Residues: CASSAGGTAYNEQFF.

Judged by abundance, this clone is large. J is TRBJ1-1 and V is TRBV28; tentative D call: TRBD1 (5 bases). Germline CDR1 reads MDHEN; CDR2 reads SYDVKM. This CDR3 has 16 amino acids. The V end lost 6 bases, the J end lost 0 bases, and 17 bases lay between the germline ends. Here the CDR3 DNA reads TGTGCCAGCAGCCTCCGGGACCTAATAATGAACACTGAAGCTTTCTTT. Residues: CASSLRDLIMNTEAFF.

The CDR3 region has the DNA TGTGCCAGCAGTGACAGGGGTCGAAACTATGGCTACACCTTC. As protein: CASSDRGRNYGYTF. J is TRBJ1-2 and V is TRBV28, with 8 bases that match TRBD1. CDR3 length: 14 residues. The V and J ends lost 5 bases and 2 bases, in that order; junction bases with no gene match: 4. Germline lookup yields CDR1 MDHEN and CDR2 SYDVKM.

The genes are TRBV4-3 and TRBJ2-7; D is perhaps TRBD1 (5 bases). Trimming took off 1 base at V and 7 bases at J, with 20 bases between the two ends. Germline-derived CDR1 and CDR2 are LGHNA and YSLEER. This CDR3 comprises 16 residues. The CDR3 reads CASSQVLGPLQTEQYF. The CDR3 nucleotides are TGCGCCAGCAGCCAAGTCCTGGGGCCCCTCCAAACGGAGCAGTACTTC.

The chain recombines TRBV28 with TRBJ2-7, with D tentatively TRBD1 or TRBD2 (6 bases each). V was shortened by 5 bases and J by 10 bases, with 15 bases between the two germline ends. Germline lookup yields CDR1 MDHEN and CDR2 SYDVKM. The CDR3 totals 12 residues. The DNA for the CDR3 is TGTGCCAGCAGTGAGTTGGGGGGCAGACAGTACTTC. Translating it yields CASSELGGRQYF.

J is TRBJ1-2 and V is TRBV10-3; 9 bases are a match to TRBD1. The CDR3 length is 16 residues. Losses at the gene ends were 0 bases for V and 8 bases for J; bases not matched to a gene: 10. The germline CDR1 and CDR2 sequences are ENHRY and SYGVKD. The DNA for the CDR3 is TGTGCCATCAGTGAGTCCCTACCCGGGACAGGGACCGGCTACACCTTC. Translated: CAISESLPGTGTGYTF.

This clone was detected a few times. The gene calls are TRBV7-8 and TRBJ2-6; 7 bases align to TRBD1. The CDR3 extends over 16 amino acids. Trimming at V came to 1 base and at J to 5 bases, leaving 5 bases not matched to a gene. Germline CDR1 SGHVS, CDR2 FQNEAQ. The CDR3 is CASSLDRGPWANVLTF. CDR3 sequence (DNA): TGTGCCAGCAGCTTAGATAGGGGGCCGTGGGCCAACGTCCTGACTTTC.

The table lists this clone with a few counts. This chain joins TRBV5-1 and TRBJ2-3; no reliable D call. CDR3 size: 15 residues. V was shortened by 0 bases and J by 0 bases, with 8 bases between the two germline ends. Germline assignment: CDR1 SGHRS and CDR2 YFSETQ. The CDR3 DNA is TGCGCCAGCAGCTTGGGAGGCCCTAGCACAGATACGCAGTATTTT. The encoded protein is CASSLGGPSTDTQYF.

V and J are TRBV19 and TRBJ2-2; 8 bases align to TRBD2. Trimming cost V 6 bases and J 4 bases; bases outside gene matches: 4. Germline V CDR1 and CDR2: LNHDA, SQIVND (reference sequence). The CDR3 is made up of 14 amino acids. In nucleotides, the CDR3 is TGTGCCAGTAGGCGGCTAGCGGGCACCGGGGAGCTGTTTTTT. As protein: CASRRLAGTGELFF.

The chain carries TRBV6-2 or TRBV6-3 and TRBJ2-1; TRBD1 is a possible D gene (6 bases). This CDR3 region has 15 residues. Trimming left V 5 bases short and J 7 bases short, with 18 bases between. In germline, CDR1 is MNHEY, CDR2 SVGEGT. DNA of the CDR3: TGTGCCAGCAGTAGACCAGGGGTGTCTGGGAATGAGCAGTTCTTC. Encoded protein: CASSRPGVSGNEQFF.